This passage covers 7 T cell receptor beta chains from one sample sequenced in a study of shared clonotypes between healthy human individuals. Only in-frame clones appear in the TCRdb table, and some are missing; sequencing was by immunoSEQ multiplex PCR. Of 400,000 to 600,000 clones listed, about 96% are singletons. The sample was naive CD4+ T cells sorted from blood. Subset given: CD45RA+ positively selected. The receptors stem from a woman between 25 and 40 years old in good health.

The V call is TRBV6-5, the J call TRBJ2-1, with 7 bases matching TRBD1. V was pared by 5 bases and J by 8 bases, with 9 bases of the junction left unmatched. Germline V gene lookup returns CDR1 MNHEY and CDR2 SVGAGI. The CDR3 totals 14 residues. CDR3 protein: CASSHWTGRYEQFF. Here the CDR3 DNA reads TGTGCCAGCAGTCATTGGACAGGACGGTATGAGCAGTTCTTC.

This sequence joins TRBV23-1 and TRBJ2-7; D is ambiguous. TRBV23-1 belongs to the ORF category, with a function that is uncertain. CDR3 length: 14 amino acids. V was cut by 8 bases and J by 5 bases, with 19 bases left in between. CDR3: CASSSGPPGDEQYF. The DNA for the CDR3 is TGCGCCAGCTCCTCCGGGCCCCCCGGCGACGAGCAGTACTTC.

This chain joins TRBV11-1 and TRBJ2-3; TRBD2 matches at 10 bases. The V gene's germline CDR1 is SGHAT and CDR2 FQDESV (reference sequence). Germline trimming cut 5 bases from V and 0 bases from J; bases unmatched to any gene: 8. This CDR3 is built from 17 residues. The CDR3 DNA is TGTGCCAGCAGCGTCATGGCTAGCGGGAGAAGCACAGATACGCAGTATTTT. It is translated as CASSVMASGRSTDTQYF.

The J gene is TRBJ2-3, the V gene TRBV27; 7 nucleotides line up with TRBD2. J gave up 4 bases and V 5 bases, and 15 bases lay outside the gene matches. Germline values: CDR1 MNHEY, CDR2 SMNVEV (reference sequence). The length of the CDR3 is 17 residues. This chain's CDR3 is CASSLGVAGVPADTQYF. DNA of the CDR3: TGTGCCAGCAGTCTAGGGGTGGCGGGAGTACCGGCAGATACGCAGTATTTT.

As DNA, the CDR3 is TGTGCCAGCAGTTTTTTAGGAGTAAGGGGTTACGAGCAGTACTTC. Protein: CASSFLGVRGYEQYF. The chain is built from TRBV28 and TRBJ2-7; the D gene is possibly TRBD1 (5 bases). Trimming stripped 3 bases from V and 4 bases from J, with 16 bases between. The CDR3 is made up of 15 amino acids. Germline values: CDR1 MDHEN, CDR2 SYDVKM.

This clone was found once. This chain links TRBV28 with TRBJ1-5; 7 nucleotides align to TRBD1. V trimming: 5 bases; J trimming: 7 bases; junction bases outside the gene matches: 11. This CDR3 region has 15 residues. Germline V gene data show CDR1 as MDHEN and CDR2 as SYDVKM. The CDR3 region has the DNA TGTGCCAGCAGTATGAGACAGGGATTTAAGCAGCCCCAGCATTTT. It codes for CASSMRQGFKQPQHF.

Only one count was recorded for this clone. The gene calls are TRBV12-5 and TRBJ2-1, with 10 bases identical to TRBD1. After removal of 5 bases from V and 2 bases from J, the junction contained 0 bases not matched to a gene. The CDR3 contains 14 residues. Per the germline V gene, CDR1 is LGHNT and CDR2 is FRNRAP. CDR3: CASGGQGAYNEQFF. CDR3 coding DNA: TGTGCTAGTGGTGGACAGGGGGCCTACAATGAGCAGTTCTTC.